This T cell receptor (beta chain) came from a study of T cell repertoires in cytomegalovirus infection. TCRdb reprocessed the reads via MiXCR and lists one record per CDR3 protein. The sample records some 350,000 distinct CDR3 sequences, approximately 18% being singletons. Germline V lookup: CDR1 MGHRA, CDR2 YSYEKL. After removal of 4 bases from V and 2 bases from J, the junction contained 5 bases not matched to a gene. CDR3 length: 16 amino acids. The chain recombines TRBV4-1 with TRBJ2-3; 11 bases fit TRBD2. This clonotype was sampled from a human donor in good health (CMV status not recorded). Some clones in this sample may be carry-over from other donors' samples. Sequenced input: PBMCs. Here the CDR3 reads CASSRLSGGDTDTQYF. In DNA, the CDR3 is TGCGCCAGCAGCCGTCTTAGCGGGGGGGACACAGATACGCAGTATTTT.